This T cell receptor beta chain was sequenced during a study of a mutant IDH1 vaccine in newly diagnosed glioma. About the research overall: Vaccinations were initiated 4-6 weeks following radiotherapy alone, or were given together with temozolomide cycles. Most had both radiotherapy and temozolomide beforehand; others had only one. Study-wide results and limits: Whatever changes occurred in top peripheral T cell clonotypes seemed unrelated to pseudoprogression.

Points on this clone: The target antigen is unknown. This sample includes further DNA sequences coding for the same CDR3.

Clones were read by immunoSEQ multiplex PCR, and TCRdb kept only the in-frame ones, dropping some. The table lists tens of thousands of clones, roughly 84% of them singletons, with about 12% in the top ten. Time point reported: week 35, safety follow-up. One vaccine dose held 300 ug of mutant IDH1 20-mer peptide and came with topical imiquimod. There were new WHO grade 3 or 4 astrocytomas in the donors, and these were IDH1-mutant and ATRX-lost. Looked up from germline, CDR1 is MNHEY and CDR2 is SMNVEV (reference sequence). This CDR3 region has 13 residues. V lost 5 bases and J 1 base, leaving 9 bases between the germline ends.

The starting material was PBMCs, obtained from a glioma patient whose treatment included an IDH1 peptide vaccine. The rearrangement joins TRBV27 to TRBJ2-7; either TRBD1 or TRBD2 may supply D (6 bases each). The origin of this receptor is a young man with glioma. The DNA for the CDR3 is TGTGCCAGCAGTCTAGGGGGGTCCTACGAGCAGTACTTC. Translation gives CASSLGGSYEQYF.